What follows describes a single T cell receptor (beta chain). The data originate from a study of T cell responses to AZD1222 COVID-19 vaccine. Sequencing was performed with immunoSEQ multiplex PCR; in TCRdb, only in-frame clones are kept and a portion is missing. The sample holds some 92,000 clones, 91% seen once. Germline V gene sequence: CDR1 MGHRA, CDR2 YSYEKL. This CDR3 has 16 residues. The ends lost 5 bases at V and 1 base at J; junction bases unmatched: 6. The TCR comes from an adult in good health. The chain combines TRBV4-1 with TRBJ1-5; the match to TRBD1 covers 9 bases. Source: peripheral blood, taken on day 0 of AZD1222 vaccination. The CDR3 DNA sequence: TGCGCCAGCAGCGAGGCCGGGACAGGGAGCAATCAGCCCCAGCATTTT. It codes for CASSEAGTGSNQPQHF.